This entry describes one TCR beta chain. Trimming shortened V by 3 bases and J by 2 bases, and 1 base separated the two germline ends. This CDR3 comprises 11 residues. Germline CDR1 reads MNHEY; CDR2 reads SMNVEV (reference sequence). The sample originates from a study of control samples from healthy donors and cancer patients. This table comes from immunoSEQ multiplex PCR, and its TCRdb copy is limited to in-frame clones, with some not included. The sample has about 120,000 clones; 75% to 95% are singletons. The V and J genes are TRBV27 and TRBJ1-1, with D unresolved. The receptor's source is a man between 35 and 55 years old in good health. Sequenced input: blood. CDR3 in amino acids: CASSFNTEAFF. For the CDR3, the DNA is TGTGCCAGCAGTTTTAACACTGAAGCTTTCTTT.